This is a list of T cell receptor beta chains from one sample in a study of radiation and T cells in renal cell carcinoma. Clones were sequenced by immunoSEQ multiplex PCR, and TCRdb holds only the in-frame ones, with some missing. Counted here are some 130,000 clones, over 75% occurring once; the ten biggest clones make up under 2.5%. The sample was blood, taken from a patient whose treatment included radiotherapy and nephrectomy. These receptor sequences come from a woman aged 60-75 years with renal cell carcinoma. Both conserved end residues are part of each CDR3. A D gene is named only where the DNA matches it firmly. Expanded clones are given a class, and other clones once, few, many or no size at all.

V gene: TRBV29-1; J gene: TRBJ2-5; D gene: NA; CDR3 length: 14; clone size: NA; CDR3 DNA: TGCAGCGTTGTAGGGGCCCTGGGTGTGGAGACCCAGTACTTC; CDR3 protein: CSVVGALGVETQYF
V gene: TRBV19; J gene: TRBJ2-7; D gene: NA; CDR3 length: 15; clone size: NA; CDR3 DNA: TGTGCCAGTAGTCCTGCCTGGGGGGATAACTACGAGCAGTACTTC; CDR3 protein: CASSPAWGDNYEQYF
V gene: TRBV10-3; J gene: TRBJ2-2; D gene: TRBD2; CDR3 length: 14; clone size: NA; CDR3 DNA: TGTGCCATCAGTGGACTAGCGGTGACCGGGGAGCTGTTTTTT; CDR3 protein: CAISGLAVTGELFF
V gene: TRBV4-1; J gene: TRBJ1-2; D gene: NA; CDR3 length: 16; clone size: NA; CDR3 DNA: TGCGCCAGCAGCCAAGAGGCGGCAGCTGTTAACTATGGCTACACCTTC; CDR3 protein: CASSQEAAAVNYGYTF
V gene: TRBV7-3; J gene: TRBJ2-7; D gene: NA; CDR3 length: 15; clone size: NA; CDR3 DNA: TGTGCCAGCAGCTTAGGTCCTGGGCCACAATACGAGCAGTACTTC; CDR3 protein: CASSLGPGPQYEQYF
V gene: TRBV6-5; J gene: TRBJ2-1; D gene: TRBD1; CDR3 length: 15; clone size: NA; CDR3 DNA: TGTGCCAGCAGTTACTCACCGACAGGGATGAATGAGCAGTTCTTC; CDR3 protein: CASSYSPTGMNEQFF
V gene: TRBV9; J gene: TRBJ2-3; D gene: NA; CDR3 length: 14; clone size: NA; CDR3 DNA: TGTGCCAGCAGCGTGGGGGTCATCACAGATACGCAGTATTTT; CDR3 protein: CASSVGVITDTQYF
V gene: TRBV7-9; J gene: TRBJ2-2; D gene: TRBD2; CDR3 length: 17; clone size: NA; CDR3 DNA: TGTGCCAGCAGCTTCCTCGACGGGGGGATGAACACCGGGGAGCTGTTTTTT; CDR3 protein: CASSFLDGGMNTGELFF
V gene: TRBV4-1; J gene: TRBJ1-4; D gene: NA; CDR3 length: 15; clone size: NA; CDR3 DNA: TGCGCCAGCAGCCAATCGACAGGACTCTCCGAAAAACTGTTTTTT; CDR3 protein: CASSQSTGLSEKLFF
V gene: TRBV7-6; J gene: TRBJ2-7; D gene: TRBD2; CDR3 length: 16; clone size: NA; CDR3 DNA: TGTGCCAGCAGCTCGCACGGGGGTAGCGGGAGGATCGAGCAGTACTTC; CDR3 protein: CASSSHGGSGRIEQYF
V gene: TRBV7-2; J gene: TRBJ1-4; D gene: NA; CDR3 length: 18; clone size: NA; CDR3 DNA: TGTGCCAGCAGCTTAGCATCCGGGTGGGGATCAACTAATGAAAAACTGTTTTTT; CDR3 protein: CASSLASGWGSTNEKLFF
V gene: TRBV28; J gene: TRBJ2-4; D gene: TRBD2; CDR3 length: 14; clone size: NA; CDR3 DNA: TGTGCCAGCAGTAAACTAGCGGGAGGGAACATTCAGTACTTC; CDR3 protein: CASSKLAGGNIQYF
V gene: TRBV5-3; J gene: TRBJ1-2; D gene: TRBD1; CDR3 length: 16; clone size: NA; CDR3 DNA: TGTGCCAGAAGCTTGCCCGGGACAGGGGGATCCTATGGCTACACCTTC; CDR3 protein: CARSLPGTGGSYGYTF
V gene: TRBV18; J gene: TRBJ2-1; D gene: TRBD1; CDR3 length: 18; clone size: NA; CDR3 DNA: TGTGCCAGCTCACCTCCCCCCACAGGGGTTAGGGGGCAGAATGAGCAGTTCTTC; CDR3 protein: CASSPPPTGVRGQNEQFF
V gene: TRBV6-6; J gene: TRBJ2-3; D gene: NA; CDR3 length: 12; clone size: NA; CDR3 DNA: TGTGCCAGCAAACAAAGCACAGATACGCAGTATTTT; CDR3 protein: CASKQSTDTQYF
V gene: TRBV30; J gene: TRBJ1-3; D gene: NA; CDR3 length: 13; clone size: NA; CDR3 DNA: TGTGCCTTCAACCGGAACGACGGAAACACCATATATTTT; CDR3 protein: CAFNRNDGNTIYF
V gene: TRBV7-8; J gene: TRBJ1-1; D gene: NA; CDR3 length: 14; clone size: NA; CDR3 DNA: TGTGCCAGCAGCCGGACGGGGGGGGAAACTGAAGCTTTCTTT; CDR3 protein: CASSRTGGETEAFF
V gene: TRBV9; J gene: TRBJ2-3; D gene: NA; CDR3 length: 15; clone size: few; CDR3 DNA: TGTGCCAGCAGCGTAGAAGGGACTGTTAAAGATACGCAGTATTTT; CDR3 protein: CASSVEGTVKDTQYF
V gene: TRBV7-6; J gene: TRBJ1-4; D gene: NA; CDR3 length: 15; clone size: NA; CDR3 DNA: TGTGCCAGCACCATAGGGGACTCAACTAATGAAAAACTGTTTTTT; CDR3 protein: CASTIGDSTNEKLFF
V gene: TRBV9; J gene: TRBJ2-3; D gene: TRBD2; CDR3 length: 15; clone size: NA; CDR3 DNA: TGTGCCAGCAGTCGGGGACTATATTTCACAGATACGCAGTATTTT; CDR3 protein: CASSRGLYFTDTQYF
V gene: TRBV7-9; J gene: TRBJ1-2; D gene: NA; CDR3 length: 14; clone size: NA; CDR3 DNA: TGTGCCAGCAGCCAGTTGGGGACCAACTATGGCTACACCTTC; CDR3 protein: CASSQLGTNYGYTF
V gene: TRBV19; J gene: TRBJ2-7; D gene: TRBD2; CDR3 length: 16; clone size: NA; CDR3 DNA: TGTGCCAGTAGTAACTCACCCGGGACTAGCGGGAGTGAGCAGTACTTC; CDR3 protein: CASSNSPGTSGSEQYF
V gene: TRBV7-9; J gene: TRBJ2-7; D gene: NA; CDR3 length: 11; clone size: NA; CDR3 DNA: TGTGCCAGCAGCAAGGGTGACGAGCAGTACTTC; CDR3 protein: CASSKGDEQYF
V gene: TRBV5-6; J gene: TRBJ1-2; D gene: NA; CDR3 length: 16; clone size: NA; CDR3 DNA: TGTGCCAGCAGCTTGTGGGACCGGGTCCTCAACTATGGCTACGCCTTC; CDR3 protein: CASSLWDRVLNYGYAF
V gene: TRBV5-1; J gene: TRBJ2-1; D gene: TRBD2; CDR3 length: 15; clone size: NA; CDR3 DNA: TGCGCCAGCAGCGGGAGGGACCAAGGAAACAATGAGCAGTTCTTC; CDR3 protein: CASSGRDQGNNEQFF
V gene: TRBV7-9; J gene: TRBJ1-5; D gene: NA; CDR3 length: 12; clone size: once; CDR3 DNA: TGTGCCAGCAGCTTAATCGATCAGCCCCAGCATTTT; CDR3 protein: CASSLIDQPQHF
V gene: TRBV5-1; J gene: TRBJ2-1; D gene: NA; CDR3 length: 14; clone size: NA; CDR3 DNA: TGCGCCAGCAGCTTTGGAGGGAGCCTAGGGGAGCAGTTCTTC; CDR3 protein: CASSFGGSLGEQFF
V gene: TRBV5-6; J gene: TRBJ1-1; D gene: NA; CDR3 length: 11; clone size: few; CDR3 DNA: TGTGCCAGCAGCTGGGACACTGAAGCTTTCTTT; CDR3 protein: CASSWDTEAFF
V gene: TRBV11-2; J gene: TRBJ2-7; D gene: NA; CDR3 length: 14; clone size: NA; CDR3 DNA: TGTGCCAGCAGCTTACGGGGACCCGCGGACGAGCAGTACTTC; CDR3 protein: CASSLRGPADEQYF
V gene: TRBV28; J gene: TRBJ2-1; D gene: NA; CDR3 length: 12; clone size: NA; CDR3 DNA: TGTGCCAGCGGGAGTTGGAGAGATGAGCAGTTCTTC; CDR3 protein: CASGSWRDEQFF
V gene: TRBV7-9; J gene: TRBJ1-2; D gene: NA; CDR3 length: 16; clone size: NA; CDR3 DNA: TGTGCCAGCAGCTTTTACCCGCGAGCCGTCTACGGGGGTTACACCTTC; CDR3 protein: CASSFYPRAVYGGYTF
V gene: TRBV7-9; J gene: TRBJ2-2; D gene: NA; CDR3 length: 16; clone size: NA; CDR3 DNA: TGTGCCAGCAGCCCCCCTGGGAGAACGAACACCGGGGAGCTGTTTTTT; CDR3 protein: CASSPPGRTNTGELFF
V gene: TRBV7-2; J gene: TRBJ2-5; D gene: NA; CDR3 length: 13; clone size: NA; CDR3 DNA: TGTGCCAGCAGCTCGGCCTACCAAGAGACCCAGTACTTC; CDR3 protein: CASSSAYQETQYF
V gene: TRBV14; J gene: TRBJ2-3; D gene: NA; CDR3 length: 17; clone size: NA; CDR3 DNA: TGTGCCAGCAGCCCCCTATCAGGGAAGGGAGCGGAGGATACGCAGTATTTT; CDR3 protein: CASSPLSGKGAEDTQYF
V gene: TRBV9; J gene: TRBJ1-6; D gene: NA; CDR3 length: 17; clone size: NA; CDR3 DNA: TGTGCCAGCAGCGCAGAAGTTGCCGCGGTGCATAATTCACCCCTCCACTTT; CDR3 protein: CASSAEVAAVHNSPLHF
V gene: TRBV9; J gene: TRBJ2-3; D gene: TRBD2; CDR3 length: 16; clone size: NA; CDR3 DNA: TGTGCCAGCAGCGAGAGTATAGCGGGGGGCACAGATACGCAGTATTTT; CDR3 protein: CASSESIAGGTDTQYF
V gene: TRBV7-6; J gene: TRBJ1-1; D gene: NA; CDR3 length: 14; clone size: few; CDR3 DNA: TGTGCCAGCAGCGGACAGATAAGGGTCACTGAAGCTTTCTTT; CDR3 protein: CASSGQIRVTEAFF
V gene: TRBV27; J gene: TRBJ1-2; D gene: NA; CDR3 length: 16; clone size: once; CDR3 DNA: TGTGCCAGCAGTTTATTGAGTGGGGGGTCCCGTTCGGGCTACACCTTC; CDR3 protein: CASSLLSGGSRSGYTF
V gene: TRBV5-6; J gene: TRBJ1-2; D gene: NA; CDR3 length: 12; clone size: once; CDR3 DNA: TGTGCCAGCAGCTGGGACTTAAATGGCTACACCTTC; CDR3 protein: CASSWDLNGYTF
V gene: TRBV9; J gene: TRBJ1-2; D gene: NA; CDR3 length: 14; clone size: NA; CDR3 DNA: TGTGCCAGCAGCGTAGAGCCCGAGACCTATGGCTACACCTTC; CDR3 protein: CASSVEPETYGYTF
V gene: TRBV19; J gene: TRBJ1-4; D gene: TRBD1; CDR3 length: 17; clone size: NA; CDR3 DNA: TGTGCCAGTACCCCGGGACAGGGAGTGGTCACTAATGAAAAACTGTTTTTT; CDR3 protein: CASTPGQGVVTNEKLFF
V gene: TRBV11-1; J gene: TRBJ2-7; D gene: NA; CDR3 length: 15; clone size: NA; CDR3 DNA: TGTGCCAGCAGCTTAGTAGGCGACAGATCCTACGAGCAGTACTTC; CDR3 protein: CASSLVGDRSYEQYF